This is a list of T cell receptor beta chains from one sample in a study of OX40 agonist ivuxolimab in advanced cancers. Produced via immunoSEQ multiplex PCR; TCRdb's table is partial and in-frame only. This sample has 95,000 to 120,000 clones, with 80% to 95% found just once. The sample was CD4+ or CD8+ T cells sorted from blood, taken in a trial of the OX40 agonist ivuxolimab. The receptor set was obtained from an adult with an advanced solid tumor such as melanoma, head and neck, liver or kidney cancer. Each CDR3 is given with its conserved first and last residue.

j_gene: TRBJ2-7; v_gene: TRBV27; CDR3aa: CASSLVGGQGHYEQYF
j_gene: TRBJ2-5; v_gene: TRBV19; CDR3aa: CASSPDRAGQETQYF
j_gene: TRBJ2-2; v_gene: TRBV18; CDR3aa: CASSAQTGATGELFF
j_gene: TRBJ2-7; v_gene: TRBV16; CDR3aa: CASSHGTAYEQYF
j_gene: TRBJ2-4; v_gene: TRBV5-6; CDR3aa: CASSSGLAGVYIQYF
j_gene: TRBJ2-5; v_gene: TRBV18; CDR3aa: CASSPWDLAQETQYF
j_gene: TRBJ1-3; v_gene: TRBV27; CDR3aa: CASSPRDLNTIYF
j_gene: TRBJ1-6; v_gene: TRBV7-3; CDR3aa: CASSLMARGNSPLHF
j_gene: TRBJ1-5; v_gene: TRBV19; CDR3aa: CASSGKTGSNQPQHF
j_gene: TRBJ2-5; v_gene: TRBV18; CDR3aa: CASSPRGMETQYF
j_gene: .; v_gene: TRBV5-6; CDR3aa: CASSSSADEQYF
j_gene: TRBJ1-2; v_gene: TRBV5-6; CDR3aa: CASSVRTTNYGYTF
j_gene: TRBJ1-1; v_gene: TRBV5-1; CDR3aa: CASSSLRSNTEAFF
j_gene: TRBJ2-7; v_gene: TRBV5-6; CDR3aa: CASTQGGVEQYF
j_gene: TRBJ2-2; v_gene: TRBV7-9; CDR3aa: CASSSQDPGITGELFF
j_gene: TRBJ1-1; v_gene: TRBV7-9; CDR3aa: CASSPLRGEAFF
j_gene: TRBJ2-7; v_gene: TRBV30; CDR3aa: CAWGTGGEQYF
j_gene: TRBJ2-7; v_gene: TRBV5-1; CDR3aa: CASSPTGGPSYEQYF
j_gene: TRBJ1-2; v_gene: TRBV6-1; CDR3aa: CASSEGQGVDGYTF
j_gene: TRBJ1-2; v_gene: TRBV7-8; CDR3aa: CASSPRQGVSYGYTF
j_gene: TRBJ1-1; v_gene: TRBV19; CDR3aa: CASSISATANTEAFF
j_gene: TRBJ2-2; v_gene: TRBV7-9; CDR3aa: CASSRGQVNTGELFF
j_gene: TRBJ2-1; v_gene: TRBV7-9; CDR3aa: CASSLIWRGGRDEQFF
j_gene: TRBJ1-2; v_gene: TRBV4-1; CDR3aa: CASSLSPGQGPYGYTF
j_gene: TRBJ2-5; v_gene: TRBV5-1; CDR3aa: CASSLVLGRGETQYF
j_gene: TRBJ2-5; v_gene: TRBV7-2; CDR3aa: CASSLLRETQYF
j_gene: TRBJ2-6; v_gene: TRBV2; CDR3aa: CASSTTGGGGANVLTF
j_gene: TRBJ1-2; v_gene: TRBV12-5; CDR3aa: CASGLDHYGYTF
j_gene: TRBJ2-2; v_gene: TRBV5-6; CDR3aa: CASSLGPTVGTGELFF
j_gene: TRBJ2-3; v_gene: TRBV9; CDR3aa: CASSAGTQPDTQYF
j_gene: TRBJ2-1; v_gene: TRBV6-1; CDR3aa: CASISPAIYNEQFF
j_gene: TRBJ2-3; v_gene: TRBV7-9; CDR3aa: CASSLGLAGGWTDTQYF
j_gene: TRBJ2-7; v_gene: TRBV11-3; CDR3aa: CASSLDADEQYF
j_gene: TRBJ1-5; v_gene: TRBV19; CDR3aa: CASRTGDQPQHF
j_gene: TRBJ2-6; v_gene: TRBV9; CDR3aa: CASSPRLAGGSGANVLTF
j_gene: TRBJ2-1; v_gene: TRBV21-1; CDR3aa: CASSKAERVSSYNEQFF
j_gene: TRBJ2-3; v_gene: TRBV9; CDR3aa: CASSAQLAGMGDTQYF
j_gene: TRBJ2-5; v_gene: TRBV7-2; CDR3aa: CASSRGGAGAETQYF
j_gene: TRBJ2-1; v_gene: TRBV9; CDR3aa: CASSVGQASSYNEQFF
j_gene: .; v_gene: TRBV7-9; CDR3aa: CASSAGTSNSEQYF
j_gene: TRBJ1-2; v_gene: TRBV2; CDR3aa: CASSEGQGTNYGYTF
j_gene: TRBJ1-5; v_gene: TRBV6-1; CDR3aa: CASSDQPANQPQHF
j_gene: TRBJ1-2; v_gene: TRBV2; CDR3aa: CASERTGGPGYTF
j_gene: TRBJ2-3; v_gene: TRBV5-1; CDR3aa: CASSLGLLASTDTQYF
j_gene: TRBJ1-5; v_gene: TRBV4-1; CDR3aa: CASSQVTGGGQPQHF
j_gene: TRBJ2-7; v_gene: TRBV11-2; CDR3aa: CASSLGLAGVLNEQYF
j_gene: TRBJ2-5; v_gene: TRBV5-1; CDR3aa: CASSPSLAGGAETQYF
j_gene: TRBJ1-5; v_gene: TRBV7-9; CDR3aa: CASSFAGEDQPQHF
j_gene: TRBJ1-3; v_gene: TRBV30; CDR3aa: CAWSFQAGNTIYF
j_gene: TRBJ2-5; v_gene: TRBV20-1; CDR3aa: CSATKGTQYF
j_gene: TRBJ2-1; v_gene: TRBV15; CDR3aa: CATSSEYNEQFF
j_gene: TRBJ1-2; v_gene: TRBV11-2; CDR3aa: CASSPTYGGNGYTF
j_gene: TRBJ1-2; v_gene: TRBV5-4; CDR3aa: CASSDIQAYGYTF
j_gene: TRBJ1-1; v_gene: TRBV30; CDR3aa: CAWSSGANTEAFF
j_gene: TRBJ1-1; v_gene: TRBV5-1; CDR3aa: CASSFPTGNTEAFF
j_gene: TRBJ1-5; v_gene: TRBV11-3; CDR3aa: CASSLDHSQGNQPQHF
j_gene: TRBJ2-1; v_gene: TRBV11-3; CDR3aa: CASSLREYEQFF
j_gene: TRBJ1-6; v_gene: TRBV6-1; CDR3aa: CASKVGSIPLHF
j_gene: TRBJ2-7; v_gene: TRBV30; CDR3aa: CAWSHGPEQYF